Detailed here is one T cell receptor (beta chain). RNA transcripts gave rise to amplified TCR beta CDR3 regions. The TCR CDR3 first-round RT-PCR relied on the HTBI primer set. One entry per CDR3 protein results from TCRdb running MiXCR on the multiplex PCR reads. The sample records 550,000 to 700,000 distinct CDR3 sequences, about half being singletons. This sample stems from a study of T cells in Graves' hyperthyroidism and ophthalmopathy. Trimming cost V 4 bases and J 0 bases; bases outside gene matches: 6. The CDR3 is 18 residues long. Per the germline V gene, CDR1 is SGHRS and CDR2 is YFSETQ. The rearrangement uses TRBV5-1 and TRBJ2-2, with TRBD2 matching 13 bases. The sequenced sample consisted of peripheral blood or thyroid tissue (not recorded which). The sequence came from an adult woman with Graves' disease, either hyperthyroidism or ophthalmopathy (not recorded which). CDR3 region: CASSPRLAGGPNTGELFF. As DNA, the CDR3 is TGCGCCAGCAGCCCAAGACTAGCGGGAGGACCGAACACCGGGGAGCTGTTTTTT.